The rows below give T cell receptor beta chains drawn from one sample of a study of CD4 T cells in relation to SARS-CoV-2 and coronaviruses. Measured with immunoSEQ multiplex PCR; TCRdb has only the in-frame clones, and not every one. The sample carries tens of thousands of clones, roughly nine tenths recorded once. Material: naive CD4+ T cells from PBMCs. The receptor source for this set is an adult with COVID-19. CDR3s include the opening cysteine and the closing phenylalanine or tryptophan. A D gene is named only where the DNA matches it firmly. Only some rows state a clone size, as once, few, many or a class for expanded clones.

D	J	size	V	DNA	CDR3
NA	TRBJ1-1	NA	TRBV2	TGTGCCAGCAGTGAATCCAACGCCTGGGGGGAAGCTTTCTTT	CASSESNAWGEAFF
NA	TRBJ1-2	NA	TRBV11-2	TGTGCCAGCAGCCTACCTAAGACGGGCTTAGCCTACGGCTACACCTTC	CASSLPKTGLAYGYTF
TRBD1	TRBJ2-6	NA	TRBV19	TGTGCCAGTAGTATCCGGACAGGGGGCTTGGATTATGGGGCCAACGTCCTGACTTTC	CASSIRTGGLDYGANVLTF
TRBD2	TRBJ2-7	NA	TRBV28	TGTGCCAGCAGTTCTCCCTTACCGGGACTAGCGGGGGAGCAGTACTTC	CASSSPLPGLAGEQYF
NA	TRBJ2-7	NA	TRBV4-1	TGCGCCAGCAGCCAGCAGGGTACCTACGAGCAGTACTTC	CASSQQGTYEQYF
TRBD2	TRBJ2-7	once	TRBV7-2	TGTGCCAGCAGCATATCTAGGGGAGGGCCCTCATACGAGCAGTACTTC	CASSISRGGPSYEQYF
TRBD2	TRBJ2-4	NA	TRBV20-1	TGCAGTGCTAGAGTGGCGGGAGTGGGATACTTC	CSARVAGVGYF
NA	TRBJ2-3	NA	TRBV3-1/TRBV3-2	TGTGCCAGCAGCCAAGAAGCGGCGGCAGATACGCAGTATTTT	CASSQEAAADTQYF
NA	TRBJ1-3	NA	TRBV7-9	TGTGCCAGCAACCCACTCCTCGGGGGGAATTCGGATGGAAACACCATATATTTT	CASNPLLGGNSDGNTIYF
TRBD1	TRBJ1-4	NA	TRBV28	TGTGCCAGCAGTCAGGGGGGAGAGGAAGAAAAACTGTTTTTT	CASSQGGEEEKLFF
TRBD2	TRBJ2-1	NA	TRBV28	TGTGCCAGCAGTCTCGCCCCCACTAGCGGGGCTCCCAATGAGCAGTTCTTC	CASSLAPTSGAPNEQFF
NA	TRBJ2-2	NA	TRBV5-1	TGCGCCAGCAGCTTGGTTTCCTTGAACACCGGGGAGCTGTTTTTT	CASSLVSLNTGELFF
TRBD1	TRBJ2-2	NA	TRBV19	TGTGCCAGTAGTATCGGGACAGGTATTACCGGGGAGCTGTTTTTT	CASSIGTGITGELFF
NA	TRBJ1-2	NA	TRBV29-1	TGCAGCGACTGGACTACGGGGTTTGGCTACACCTTC	CSDWTTGFGYTF
TRBD1	TRBJ1-3	NA	TRBV4-2	TGTGCCAGCAGCACAGGGGTGGGAAACACCATATATTTT	CASSTGVGNTIYF
NA	TRBJ2-3	NA	TRBV10-1	TGCGCCAGCAGTGAGGGGTCGAGCACAGATACGCAGTATTTT	CASSEGSSTDTQYF
NA	TRBJ2-2	NA	TRBV28	TGTGCCAGCCTTATCGGGGGCGCGAACACCGGGGAGCTGTTTTTT	CASLIGGANTGELFF
TRBD2	TRBJ2-1	NA	TRBV7-9	TGTGCCAGCAGCTCGGTCGGACTAGGGAACAATGAGCAGTTCTTC	CASSSVGLGNNEQFF
NA	TRBJ2-5	NA	TRBV4-2	TGTGCCAGCAGCCAAGGGTCTAGGTTTGGGACCGAAGAGACCCAGTACTTC	CASSQGSRFGTEETQYF
TRBD2	TRBJ2-7	NA	TRBV15	TGTGCCACCAGCAGAGATACTCGGTGGGCTAGCGGCTACGAGCAGTACTTC	CATSRDTRWASGYEQYF
NA	TRBJ2-7	NA	TRBV7-2	TGTGCCAGCAGCTTAGCACAGGGACTTTATGAGCAGTACTTC	CASSLAQGLYEQYF
NA	TRBJ2-2	NA	TRBV28	TGTGCCAGCGGCGTCAGGGTAGGGTCGAACACCGGGGAGCTGTTTTTT	CASGVRVGSNTGELFF
NA	TRBJ1-6	few	TRBV30	TGTGCCTGGAGAGGGAACCAATATTCACCCCTCCACTTT	CAWRGNQYSPLHF
NA	TRBJ1-5	NA	TRBV27	TGTGCCAGCAGTCCAAGTCCACAGGGAAGGAGCAATCAGCCCCAGCATTTT	CASSPSPQGRSNQPQHF
NA	TRBJ2-1	NA	TRBV2	TGTGCCAGCACCAACTCCGGCAATGAGCAGTTCTTC	CASTNSGNEQFF
TRBD2	TRBJ2-2	NA	TRBV2	TGTGCCAGCACGGCCGGGGGGACGGGACTAGCGGCCGGGGAGCTGTTTTTT	CASTAGGTGLAAGELFF
TRBD2	TRBJ2-7	NA	TRBV23-1	TGCGCCAGCAGACCTTCGGGGGGGTCTAGCGGGAGAACCCACGAGCAGTACTTC	CASRPSGGSSGRTHEQYF
NA	TRBJ2-4	NA	TRBV15	TGTGCCACCAGCAATGAAACAGGTTGGATCTATGGCATTCAGTACTTC	CATSNETGWIYGIQYF
NA	TRBJ2-5	NA	TRBV4-1	TGCGCCAGCAGCCACTTACAGGGAGAGACCCAGTACTTC	CASSHLQGETQYF
NA	TRBJ2-1	once	TRBV7-2	TGTGCCAGCAGCATCAGGGTTAACTACAATGAGCAGTTCTTC	CASSIRVNYNEQFF
TRBD2	TRBJ2-1	NA	TRBV30	TGTGCCTGGGGCCGGACTAGCGGGAGAAGGTACGATGAGCAGTTCTTC	CAWGRTSGRRYDEQFF
NA	TRBJ2-5	NA	TRBV5-1	TGCGCCAGCAGCTTGGACGGCCTTACGGTTGAGACCCAGTACTTC	CASSLDGLTVETQYF
NA	TRBJ2-7	NA	TRBV28	TGTGCCAGCACTCGCCAGGGCTACGAGCAGTACTTC	CASTRQGYEQYF
NA	TRBJ2-1	NA	TRBV15	TGTGCCACCAGCAGAGGGCGAGCCTACAATGAGCAGTTCTTC	CATSRGRAYNEQFF
NA	TRBJ2-3	NA	TRBV3-1/TRBV3-2	TGTGCCAGCAGTCTTGACGCGTCAAGGTCCGATACGCAGTATTTT	CASSLDASRSDTQYF
NA	TRBJ1-1	NA	TRBV7-9	TGTGCCAGCAACACGATGGGGGGATCGCCTGAAGCTTTCTTT	CASNTMGGSPEAFF
NA	TRBJ2-7	NA	TRBV5-1	TGCGCCAGCAGCTTGGTCCCCGGGACTTCCAACTACGAGCAGTACTTC	CASSLVPGTSNYEQYF
TRBD2	TRBJ2-5	NA	TRBV28	TGTGCCAGCAGTCACGCGGGAGGGGATGAGACCCAGTACTTC	CASSHAGGDETQYF
NA	TRBJ2-2	NA	TRBV6-5	TGTGCCAGCAGAGGTGTCGCGGAGCTGTTTTTT	CASRGVAELFF
TRBD1	TRBJ1-4	NA	TRBV10-3	TGTGCCATCAGTGCTGGAGGACAGGGGCCTCGTCTGTTTTTT	CAISAGGQGPRLFF
NA	TRBJ2-7	NA	TRBV3-1/TRBV3-2	TGTGCCAGCAGCTCCGGTTACGAGCAGTACTTC	CASSSGYEQYF
NA	TRBJ2-7	NA	TRBV3-1/TRBV3-2	TGTGCCAGCAGCCAAGATTCCTACGAGCAGTACTTC	CASSQDSYEQYF
NA	TRBJ1-4	NA	TRBV5-8	TGTGCCAGCAGCGGCAGGCTAGGTCGGGAAAAACTGTTTTTT	CASSGRLGREKLFF
TRBD1	TRBJ1-1	once	TRBV6-2/TRBV6-3	TGTGCCAGCAGTGCCCGGGACAGGGGATACACTGAAGCTTTCTTT	CASSARDRGYTEAFF
NA	TRBJ1-2	once	TRBV19	TGTGCCAGTAGTATAGCCCGAGGGCAGTTGAACTATGGCTACACCTTC	CASSIARGQLNYGYTF
NA	TRBJ1-2	NA	TRBV5-4	TGTGCCAGCAGCATACAACAGGCCGGGAACTATGGCTACACCTTC	CASSIQQAGNYGYTF
TRBD2	TRBJ2-1	few	TRBV28	TGTGCCAGCAGGGCCCCGGCGGGAGAGGAGCAGTTCTTC	CASRAPAGEEQFF
TRBD2	TRBJ2-7	NA	TRBV5-1	TGCGCCAGCAGCTTGGTTAGCGGGAGGGCCCAAGACGAGCAGTACTTC	CASSLVSGRAQDEQYF
NA	TRBJ1-2	NA	TRBV9	TGTGCCAGCAGCGTAGAGGGATCTAACTATGGCTACACCTTC	CASSVEGSNYGYTF
TRBD2	TRBJ2-7	NA	TRBV4-2	TGTGCCAGCAGCCAAGTTAGTAGCGGGAGCTCCTACGAGCAGTACTTC	CASSQVSSGSSYEQYF
NA	TRBJ2-7	NA	TRBV28	TGTGCCAGCAGTTTAGATCTTGGGACCTACGAGCAGTACTTC	CASSLDLGTYEQYF
NA	TRBJ2-7	NA	TRBV9	TGTGCCAGCAGCGAGGGGACCCTGAGCTCCTACGAGCAGTACTTC	CASSEGTLSSYEQYF
NA	TRBJ1-4	NA	TRBV30	TGTGCCTGGAGACCCATTGGTCGGGGGCTAAATGAAAAACTGTTTTTT	CAWRPIGRGLNEKLFF
TRBD2	TRBJ2-1	NA	TRBV9	TGTGCCAGCAGCGTACAGGCTAGCGGGAGTGGAAGCAATGAGCAGTTCTTC	CASSVQASGSGSNEQFF
TRBD1	TRBJ1-2	NA	TRBV19	TGTGCCAGTAGTCCCGGACAGGGCCCCACAGGTGGCTACACCTTC	CASSPGQGPTGGYTF